These T cell receptor beta chains were read from a single sample in a study of long-term antiretroviral therapy in people with HIV. Profiling relied on immunoSEQ multiplex PCR, and the TCRdb table lists in-frame clones only, not all of them. The sample consists of about 20,000 clones, about nine tenths of them appearing once. The sample was unsorted PBMCs, taken approximately 4.4 years before starting antiretroviral therapy. The receptor set was obtained from a woman younger than 45 with HIV. CDR3s include the opening cysteine and the closing phenylalanine or tryptophan. A D gene is named only where the DNA matches it firmly. Not all rows give a size; the values are once, few, many and, for expanded clones, a class.

. | TRBJ1-1 | TRBD1 | TRBV27 | CASNAGGNTEAFF | TGTGCCAGCAACGCAGGGGGGAACACTGAAGCTTTCTTT
. | TRBJ1-2 | TRBD1 | TRBV7-2 | CASSLAPGQGRGPNYGYTF | TGTGCCAGCAGCTTAGCCCCGGGACAGGGGAGGGGGCCTAACTATGGCTACACCTTC
. | TRBJ1-2 | TRBD1 | TRBV5-5 | CASSFGGGGYGYTF | TGTGCCAGCAGCTTTGGAGGGGGCGGCTATGGCTACACCTTC
. | TRBJ2-5 | TRBD2 | TRBV9 | CASSVAPLAGGPGETQYF | TGTGCCAGCAGCGTAGCTCCGCTAGCGGGGGGGCCCGGAGAGACCCAGTACTTC
. | TRBJ1-2 | . | TRBV29-1 | CSFSSGQGVYGYTF | TGCAGCTTCTCCTCGGGTCAAGGAGTCTATGGCTACACCTTC
. | TRBJ1-6 | . | TRBV19 | CASKVNTGDSPLHF | TGTGCCAGTAAAGTTAATACCGGGGATTCACCCCTCCACTTT
. | TRBJ1-5 | TRBD1 | TRBV19 | CASIEGTGKSNQPQHF | TGTGCCAGTATCGAAGGGACAGGGAAAAGCAATCAGCCCCAGCATTTT
. | TRBJ1-5 | . | TRBV19 | CASTHATGGPQHF | TGTGCCAGTACTCATGCGACAGGCGGGCCCCAGCATTTT
. | TRBJ2-5 | TRBD1 | TRBV19 | CASTGTAQETQYF | TGTGCCAGTACCGGGACAGCTCAAGAGACCCAGTACTTC
. | TRBJ2-3 | . | TRBV5-5 | CASSLDGVAQYF | TGTGCCAGCAGCTTGGACGGTGTCGCGCAGTATTTT
. | TRBJ1-1 | TRBD1 | TRBV15 | CATSTGGQGSTEAFF | TGTGCCACCAGCACGGGGGGACAGGGTAGCACTGAAGCTTTCTTT
. | TRBJ1-3 | . | TRBV18 | CASSPGQGSSGNTIYF | TGTGCCAGCTCACCGGGGCAGGGGAGCTCTGGAAACACCATATATTTT
. | TRBJ2-1 | . | TRBV11-2 | CATHEGGYNEQFF | TGTGCCACCCATGAGGGAGGCTACAATGAGCAGTTCTTC
. | TRBJ1-2 | . | TRBV7-9 | CASSSQGAAYGYTF | TGTGCCAGCAGCTCACAAGGGGCGGCGTATGGCTACACCTTC
. | TRBJ1-4 | . | TRBV5-1 | CASSLAPRGNEKLFF | TGCGCCAGCAGCTTGGCCCCGAGGGGTAATGAAAAACTGTTTTTT
. | TRBJ1-5 | . | TRBV19 | CASTAGRKGNQPQHF | TGTGCCAGTACCGCCGGGAGGAAGGGCAATCAGCCCCAGCATTTT
few | TRBJ1-1 | . | TRBV29-1 | CSVARDLNTEAFF | TGCAGCGTTGCCAGGGACCTGAACACTGAAGCTTTCTTT
. | TRBJ1-2 | . | TRBV5-4 | CASSDGTAGGYTF | TGTGCCAGCAGCGATGGGACCGCGGGAGGCTACACCTTC
. | TRBJ1-6 | . | TRBV2 | CASSAGIYSPLHF | TGTGCCAGCAGTGCCGGGATCTATTCACCCCTCCACTTT
. | TRBJ1-2 | . | TRBV7-9 | CASSLGFDGYTF | TGTGCCAGCAGCTTGGGGTTTGATGGCTACACCTTC
. | TRBJ1-2 | . | TRBV19 | CASRQGSRGYTF | TGTGCCAGTAGGCAGGGGAGCCGTGGCTACACCTTC
. | TRBJ2-7 | . | TRBV6-1 | CASSGDVTSSYEQYF | TGTGCCAGCAGTGGGGACGTGACATCTTCCTACGAGCAGTACTTC
. | TRBJ2-3 | . | TRBV10-3 | CAISAGVASTDTQYF | TGTGCCATCAGTGCTGGGGTGGCTAGCACAGATACGCAGTATTTT
. | TRBJ2-3 | . | TRBV2 | CASNGRVGGTQYF | TGTGCCAGCAACGGCAGGGTGGGGGGTACGCAGTATTTT
. | TRBJ2-7 | . | TRBV10-3 | CAITPTGGERSYEQYF | TGTGCCATCACCCCGACGGGGGGCGAGCGCTCCTACGAGCAGTACTTC
once | TRBJ1-2 | . | TRBV6-6 | CASSPDGATYGYTF | TGTGCCAGCAGCCCGGACGGAGCGACATATGGCTACACCTTC
. | TRBJ1-1 | TRBD1 | TRBV27 | CASSLKQGAVTEAFF | TGTGCCAGCAGTCTCAAACAGGGGGCTGTAACTGAAGCTTTCTTT
. | TRBJ1-2 | TRBD1 | TRBV7-9 | CASSLALGDRAF | TGTGCCAGCAGCTTAGCGCTCGGGGACAGGGCTTTC
. | TRBJ2-7 | TRBD2 | TRBV15 | CATSRGTSGAYEQYF | TGTGCCACCAGCAGAGGGACTAGCGGAGCCTACGAGCAGTACTTC